These T cell receptor beta chains were read from a single sample in a study of blood T cell repertoires in COVID-19. Profiled with immunoSEQ multiplex PCR; TCRdb holds only in-frame clones, not every one. The sample carries some 94,000 clones, 84% recorded once. What was sequenced was peripheral blood. The source is a man between 65 and 80 years old with active or convalescent COVID-19. The CDR3 runs from the conserved cysteine through the conserved F or W. A D gene is named only where the DNA matches it firmly. Not all rows give a size; the values are once, few, many and, for expanded clones, a class.

abundance: few; d_gene: .; j_gene: TRBJ1-1; v_gene: TRBV7-6; CDR3aa: CASSLMSGLNTEAFF; CDR3nt: TGTGCCAGCAGCTTGATGTCAGGGCTGAACACTGAAGCTTTCTTT
abundance: once; d_gene: .; j_gene: TRBJ1-3; v_gene: TRBV7-3; CDR3aa: CASSLSQGNTIYF; CDR3nt: TGTGCCAGCAGCTTAAGTCAAGGAAACACCATATATTTT
abundance: .; d_gene: TRBD1; j_gene: TRBJ2-3; v_gene: TRBV5-1; CDR3aa: CASSLPGQGGADTQYF; CDR3nt: TGCGCCAGCAGCTTGCCGGGACAGGGAGGGGCAGATACGCAGTATTTT
abundance: .; d_gene: .; j_gene: TRBJ2-5; v_gene: TRBV18; CDR3aa: CASSEQAMGETQYF; CDR3nt: TGTGCCAGCTCAGAACAGGCAATGGGGGAGACCCAGTACTTC
abundance: .; d_gene: TRBD2; j_gene: TRBJ2-1; v_gene: TRBV4-3; CDR3aa: CASSQGPGTSVFF; CDR3nt: TGCGCCAGCAGCCAAGGGCCAGGGACTAGCGTGTTCTTC
abundance: once; d_gene: .; j_gene: TRBJ1-1; v_gene: TRBV6-5; CDR3aa: CASSYSSLTEAFF; CDR3nt: TGTGCCAGCAGTTACTCATCTCTCACTGAAGCTTTCTTT
abundance: once; d_gene: TRBD1; j_gene: TRBJ2-1; v_gene: TRBV25-1; CDR3aa: CASSEHRGRDEQFF; CDR3nt: TGTGCCAGCAGTGAACACAGGGGGCGCGATGAGCAGTTCTTC
abundance: .; d_gene: .; j_gene: TRBJ1-1; v_gene: TRBV6-2/TRBV6-3; CDR3aa: CASSYSIQGTTNTEAFF; CDR3nt: TGTGCCAGCAGTTACTCGATCCAGGGTACAACCAACACTGAAGCTTTCTTT
abundance: once; d_gene: .; j_gene: TRBJ1-3; v_gene: TRBV19; CDR3aa: CASSAASGNTIYF; CDR3nt: TGTGCCAGTAGTGCGGCATCTGGAAACACCATATATTTT
abundance: .; d_gene: TRBD1; j_gene: TRBJ1-2; v_gene: TRBV6-5; CDR3aa: CASSRRIKGAGGYTF; CDR3nt: TGTGCCAGCAGTCGTCGGATAAAGGGGGCAGGTGGCTACACCTTC
abundance: .; d_gene: TRBD1; j_gene: TRBJ1-5; v_gene: TRBV27; CDR3aa: CASSSRGQAYSNQPQHF; CDR3nt: TGTGCCAGCAGTTCCCGGGGACAGGCTTATAGCAATCAGCCCCAGCATTTT
abundance: .; d_gene: .; j_gene: TRBJ2-5; v_gene: TRBV7-2; CDR3aa: CASSLAVLARETQYF; CDR3nt: TGTGCCAGCAGCTTAGCAGTACTAGCCCGAGAGACCCAGTACTTC
abundance: .; d_gene: .; j_gene: TRBJ2-5; v_gene: TRBV7-2; CDR3aa: CASSPDNQETQYF; CDR3nt: TGTGCCAGCAGCCCCGACAACCAAGAGACCCAGTACTTC
abundance: .; d_gene: .; j_gene: TRBJ1-5; v_gene: TRBV19; CDR3aa: CASTPGGTSHQPQHF; CDR3nt: TGTGCCAGTACCCCGGGGGGCACGAGTCATCAGCCCCAGCATTTT
abundance: few; d_gene: TRBD1; j_gene: TRBJ2-2; v_gene: TRBV18; CDR3aa: CASSPGQITGELFF; CDR3nt: TGTGCCAGCTCACCGGGACAGATTACCGGGGAGCTGTTTTTT
abundance: .; d_gene: TRBD1; j_gene: TRBJ1-2; v_gene: TRBV7-8; CDR3aa: CASSRTGSGGGYTF; CDR3nt: TGTGCCAGCAGCCGGACAGGGAGCGGAGGTGGCTACACCTTC
abundance: .; d_gene: .; j_gene: TRBJ1-5; v_gene: TRBV5-6; CDR3aa: CASSLAGWSGNQPQHF; CDR3nt: TGTGCCAGCAGCTTGGCAGGGTGGTCGGGCAATCAGCCCCAGCATTTT
abundance: .; d_gene: TRBD1; j_gene: TRBJ2-1; v_gene: TRBV25-1; CDR3aa: CASSESGRGRYNEQFF; CDR3nt: TGTGCCAGCAGTGAATCCGGCAGGGGGCGGTACAATGAGCAGTTCTTC
abundance: .; d_gene: .; j_gene: TRBJ2-3; v_gene: TRBV2; CDR3aa: CASHPDLRDVEGDTQYF; CDR3nt: TGTGCCAGCCACCCCGATTTGAGGGATGTGGAGGGAGATACGCAGTATTTT
abundance: few; d_gene: .; j_gene: TRBJ1-5; v_gene: TRBV28; CDR3aa: CASSLTSGSNQPQHF; CDR3nt: TGTGCCAGCAGTTTGACTTCCGGTAGCAATCAGCCCCAGCATTTT
abundance: .; d_gene: .; j_gene: TRBJ1-2; v_gene: TRBV7-2; CDR3aa: CATSQDNYGYTF; CDR3nt: TGTGCCACCAGCCAGGATAACTATGGCTACACCTTC
abundance: .; d_gene: .; j_gene: TRBJ1-1; v_gene: TRBV2; CDR3aa: CASTPREGMNTEAFF; CDR3nt: TGTGCCAGCACTCCAAGGGAGGGGATGAACACTGAAGCTTTCTTT
abundance: .; d_gene: TRBD2; j_gene: TRBJ2-2; v_gene: TRBV24-1; CDR3aa: CATSDRGLAAGDTGELFF; CDR3nt: TGTGCCACCAGTGATCGAGGACTAGCGGCGGGCGACACCGGGGAGCTGTTTTTT
abundance: .; d_gene: .; j_gene: TRBJ1-1; v_gene: TRBV10-3; CDR3aa: CAISTGPGGTEAFF; CDR3nt: TGTGCCATCAGTACCGGGCCCGGGGGAACTGAAGCTTTCTTT
abundance: once; d_gene: .; j_gene: TRBJ2-1; v_gene: TRBV2; CDR3aa: CASGPYNEQFF; CDR3nt: TGTGCCAGCGGGCCCTACAATGAGCAGTTCTTC
abundance: .; d_gene: .; j_gene: TRBJ1-5; v_gene: TRBV2; CDR3aa: CAPKLGAISNQPQHF; CDR3nt: TGTGCCCCCAAGTTGGGAGCGATTAGCAATCAGCCCCAGCATTTT
abundance: .; d_gene: .; j_gene: TRBJ1-1; v_gene: TRBV10-3; CDR3aa: CAISESIPGWTEAFF; CDR3nt: TGTGCCATCAGTGAGTCGATCCCAGGGTGGACTGAAGCTTTCTTT
abundance: .; d_gene: TRBD2; j_gene: TRBJ2-2; v_gene: TRBV6-2/TRBV6-3; CDR3aa: CASSNHGGLYTGELFF; CDR3nt: TGTGCCAGCAGTAACCACGGGGGGTTGTACACCGGGGAGCTGTTTTTT
abundance: .; d_gene: TRBD2; j_gene: TRBJ2-2; v_gene: TRBV15; CDR3aa: CATSSGGGPNTGELFF; CDR3nt: TGTGCCACCAGCAGTGGCGGGGGACCGAACACCGGGGAGCTGTTTTTT
abundance: .; d_gene: TRBD2; j_gene: TRBJ2-3; v_gene: TRBV6-2/TRBV6-3; CDR3aa: CASTPGGTDTQYF; CDR3nt: TGTGCCAGCACCCCCGGGGGGACAGATACGCAGTATTTT
abundance: .; d_gene: TRBD1; j_gene: TRBJ2-2; v_gene: TRBV24-1; CDR3aa: CATSVTGGPGELFF; CDR3nt: TGTGCCACCAGTGTAACAGGGGGCCCCGGGGAGCTGTTTTTT
abundance: .; d_gene: .; j_gene: TRBJ1-2; v_gene: TRBV5-1; CDR3aa: CASSYSTQGTYGYTF; CDR3nt: TGCGCCAGCAGCTATTCGACACAGGGCACCTATGGCTACACCTTC
abundance: .; d_gene: TRBD2; j_gene: TRBJ2-7; v_gene: TRBV6-4; CDR3aa: CASLGVAGYYEQYF; CDR3nt: TGTGCCAGCCTCGGGGTAGCGGGGTACTACGAGCAGTACTTC